A single sample is the source of the 21 T cell receptor beta chains below, sequenced in a study of CD8+CD57+ T cells in acquired aplastic anemia. Genomic DNA served as template for TCR beta VDJ and CDR3 profiling. MiXCR, run by TCRdb on the reads, gives a single entry per CDR3 protein. Counted here are some 210,000 distinct CDR3 sequences, roughly 55% occurring once; the ten biggest clones make up 25% to 35%. The sequenced material came from sorted CD4+, CD8+, or CD8+CD57+ T cells (not recorded which) from PBMCs. These receptors all come from a human donor in good health.

The V and J genes are TRBV5-1 and TRBJ2-1, with TRBD2 identical over 12 bases. The CDR3 contains 17 residues. Germline trimming cut 3 bases from V and 8 bases from J; bases unmatched to any gene: 12. Per germline, CDR1 SGHRS and CDR2 YFSETQ. CDR3: CASSSTGTSGGFHEQFF. DNA for the CDR3: TGCGCCAGCAGCTCGACCGGAACTAGCGGGGGGTTCCATGAGCAGTTCTTC. The variable domain in full, completed from reference TRBV5-1 and TRBJ2-1, reads KAGVTQTPRYLIKTRGQQVTLSCSPISGHRSVSWYQQTPGQGLQFLFEYFSETQRNKGNFPGRFSGRQFSNSRSEMNVSTLELGDSALYLCASSSTGTSGGFHEQFFGPGTRLTVL.

The J gene is TRBJ2-1, the V gene TRBV20-1, with 7 nucleotides matching TRBD2. The length of the CDR3 is 15 residues. V was clipped by 6 bases and J by 2 bases; unmatched bases: 10. CDR1 and CDR2 from the germline V gene are DFQATT and SNEGSKA (reference sequence). This CDR3 is CSAPGGGGPYNEQFF. In nucleotides, the CDR3 is TGCAGTGCCCCTGGGGGGGGTGGGCCCTACAATGAGCAGTTCTTC.

The CDR3 sequence: CASTLSGQGNSPLHF. For the CDR3, the DNA is TGTGCCAGTACCCTATCCGGTCAAGGGAATTCACCCCTCCACTTT. The rearrangement joins TRBV19 to TRBJ1-6; no clear D. V lost 7 bases and J lost 7, with 17 bases in between. The CDR3 consists of 15 residues. Germline V lookup: CDR1 LNHDA, CDR2 SQIVND (reference sequence).

This clonotype occurred many times. The CDR3 region is CASSEGTGNSPLHF. CDR3 in DNA: TGTGCCAGCAGTGAGGGGACAGGAAATTCACCCCTCCACTTT. The V gene is TRBV6-4, the J gene TRBJ1-6; 8 bases fit TRBD1. Germline V gene data show CDR1 as MRHNA and CDR2 as SNTAGT. The junction had 2 bases not matched to a gene; V was cut back by 3 bases and J by 7 bases. CDR3 length: 14 residues.

V and J are TRBV7-3 and TRBJ2-7, with 11 positions matching TRBD1. Germline CDR1 SGHTA, CDR2 FQGTGA. CDR3 length equals 16 residues. With 6 bases clipped from V and 6 bases from J, the junction kept 13 bases outside the gene matches. The CDR3 loop reads CASSDSLGQGAAEQYF. The CDR3 DNA is TGTGCCAGCAGTGATTCCCTCGGACAGGGGGCGGCCGAGCAGTACTTC.

This clonotype was found many times. The J gene is TRBJ1-2, the V gene TRBV19; TRBD1 matches at 7 bases. Trimming removed 4 bases from V and 5 bases from J; junction bases left unmatched: 7. The CDR3 extends over 14 amino acids. Per germline, CDR1 LNHDA and CDR2 SQIVND (reference sequence). CDR3 amino acids: CASSTMTGLYGYTF. The CDR3 DNA reads TGTGCCAGTAGTACCATGACAGGGCTATATGGCTACACCTTC.

The chain employs TRBV20-1 and TRBJ2-3, with 14 bases matching TRBD2. The CDR3 has 14 amino acids. In germline, CDR1 is DFQATT, CDR2 SNEGSKA (reference sequence). The junction had 9 bases not matched to a gene; V was cut back by 6 bases and J by 10 bases. This CDR3 reads CSAKRLAGGGAQYF. The CDR3 DNA is TGCAGTGCCAAAAGACTAGCGGGGGGGGGGGCGCAGTATTTT.

This clonotype was recorded many times. The V and J genes are TRBV5-6 and TRBJ1-3; weak D call: TRBD1 (5 bases). This CDR3 comprises 12 residues. V shed 7 bases and J shed 4 bases, with 9 bases lying between them. Germline-derived CDR1 and CDR2 are SGHDT and YYEEEE. The CDR3 is CASGDGGNTIYF. The CDR3 DNA follows: TGTGCCAGCGGGGACGGGGGAAACACCATATATTTT.

This clonotype occurred many times. V and J are TRBV24-1 and TRBJ2-1, with 9 bases that match TRBD2. V dropped 5 bases and J dropped 5; count of bases not matched to a gene: 3. The germline V gene encodes CDR1 KGHDR and CDR2 SFDVKD. This CDR3 has 14 residues. CDR3 DNA: TGTGCCACCAGTGTAGCGGGAGAGAACAATGAGCAGTTCTTC. It codes for CATSVAGENNEQFF.

This clonotype was found a few times. V is TRBV5-8 and J is TRBJ2-7, with TRBD1 identical over 8 bases. Trimming cost V 6 bases and J 1 base; bases outside gene matches: 9. There are 15 residues in the CDR3. Germline CDR1 reads SGHTS; CDR2 reads YDEGEE. The CDR3 sequence: CASKEGTGVSYEQYF. The CDR3 region has the DNA TGTGCCAGCAAGGAAGGGACAGGCGTGTCCTACGAGCAGTACTTC. Together with reference TRBV5-8 and TRBJ2-7, the CDR3 gives the full variable domain: EAGVTQSPTHLIKTRGQQATLRCSPISGHTSVYWYQQALGLGLQFLLWYDEGEERNRGNFPPRFSGRQFPNYSSELNVNALELEDSALYLCASKEGTGVSYEQYFGPGTRLTVT.

The chain carries TRBV6-1 and TRBJ2-3, with D tentatively TRBD2 (5 bases). Germline lookup yields CDR1 MNHNS and CDR2 SASEGT. The CDR3 is made up of 18 amino acids. Trimming shortened V by 8 bases and J by 0 bases, and 24 bases separated the two germline ends. CDR3 residues: CASDQQTRRPSSTDTQYF. The CDR3 DNA follows: TGTGCCAGCGACCAACAGACCCGGAGGCCGAGTAGCACAGATACGCAGTATTTT.

V gene TRBV27 combines with J gene TRBJ2-7; the D gene is possibly TRBD2 (7 bases). V was pared by 7 bases and J by 3 bases, with 13 bases between. The CDR3 loop spans 13 amino acids. Germline CDR1 is MNHEY and CDR2 is SMNVEV (reference sequence). The CDR3 DNA is TGTGCCAGCACGGGGGGCAACGACTACGAGCAGTACTTC. Translation gives CASTGGNDYEQYF.

This CDR3 reads CSYSLATDTQYF. CDR3 coding DNA: TGCAGTTACTCACTAGCGACAGATACGCAGTATTTT. V usage is TRBV20-1 and J usage is TRBJ2-3; 7 nucleotides align to TRBD2. Losses at the gene ends were 8 bases for V and 3 bases for J; bases not matched to a gene: 5. CDR3 size: 12 residues. In germline, CDR1 is DFQATT, CDR2 SNEGSKA (reference sequence).

This clonotype was seen repeatedly, ten times or more. Possible read error: a much larger clone is one base away. The J gene is TRBJ2-1, the V gene TRBV2; possibly TRBD2 for D (6 bases). Germline CDR1 and CDR2: SNHLY and FYNNEI. Deletions cut 6 bases from V and 8 bases from J, with 11 bases between. The CDR3 loop spans 12 amino acids. For the CDR3, the DNA is TGTGCCAGCAGGTGCGGAGGGGATGAGCAGTTCTTC. The encoded protein is CASRCGGDEQFF.

The chain has TRBV2 and TRBJ2-7; the match to TRBD2 covers 7 bases. This CDR3 spans 15 amino acids. Germline V gene sequence: CDR1 SNHLY, CDR2 FYNNEI. Germline trimming cut 4 bases from V and 2 bases from J; bases unmatched to any gene: 8. CDR3 in amino acids: CASSGAGVTTYEQYF. The DNA of the CDR3 is TGTGCCAGCAGTGGGGCGGGGGTAACCACCTACGAGCAGTACTTC.

This clonotype has ten or more counts. The genes are TRBV5-6 and TRBJ2-2; TRBD1 agrees at 7 bases. The length of the CDR3 is 15 residues. V was clipped by 2 bases and J by 7 bases; unmatched bases: 8. Looked up from germline, CDR1 is SGHDT and CDR2 is YYEEEE. The CDR3, as DNA: TGTGCCAGCAGCTTTTATGATCAGGGGGTCGGGGAGCTGTTTTTT. It translates to CASSFYDQGVGELFF.

This clonotype has a handful of counts. The chain recombines TRBV7-8 with TRBJ2-3; no definite D call. The CDR3 is 14 amino acids. Per germline, CDR1 SGHVS and CDR2 FQNEAQ. The V end lost 4 bases, the J end lost 2 bases, and 10 bases lay between the germline ends. The chain's CDR3 is CASSSTGITDTQYF. The CDR3 DNA follows: TGTGCCAGCAGCTCGACTGGAATCACAGATACGCAGTATTTT.

On this clonotype: One end of the junction varies from germline; a read error may be responsible. The gene calls are TRBV7-9 and TRBJ1-5, with D hard to call. The length of the CDR3 is 14 residues. Germline V gene lookup returns CDR1 SEHNR and CDR2 FQNEAQ (reference sequence). In DNA form, the CDR3 reads TGTGCCAGCAGCAGCAAAGCCTTGGAACGGCCCGAGCATTTT. It is translated as CASSSKALERPEHF.

This clonotype was seen a single time. This chain uses TRBV10-3 with TRBJ2-1; 15 positions agree with TRBD2. V was clipped by 7 bases and J by 0 bases; unmatched bases: 13. There are 20 residues in the CDR3. Germline CDR1 is ENHRY and CDR2 is SYGVKD. The CDR3 DNA reads as TGTGCCATCAAACGAAACGGACTAGCGGGGGGGACAACCTCCTACAATGAGCAGTTCTTC. It codes for CAIKRNGLAGGTTSYNEQFF.

CDR3 region: CATSDLETGRQETQYF. For the CDR3, the DNA is TGTGCCACCAGTGATTTGGAGACAGGGCGGCAAGAGACCCAGTACTTC. The rearrangement joins TRBV24-1 to TRBJ2-5; TRBD1 matches at 7 bases. Unmatched junction bases numbered 5, after V lost 0 bases and J lost 2 bases. CDR3 size: 16 residues. Germline assignment: CDR1 KGHDR and CDR2 SFDVKD.

This chain connects TRBV5-1 to TRBJ1-2, with TRBD1 as a possible D gene (6 bases). V shed 4 bases and J shed 3 bases, with 13 bases lying between them. Germline assignment: CDR1 SGHRS and CDR2 YFSETQ. The CDR3 loop spans 14 amino acids. The CDR3 region has the DNA TGCGCCAGCAGCCGCACAGGGATGGACTATGGCTACACCTTC. Residues: CASSRTGMDYGYTF.